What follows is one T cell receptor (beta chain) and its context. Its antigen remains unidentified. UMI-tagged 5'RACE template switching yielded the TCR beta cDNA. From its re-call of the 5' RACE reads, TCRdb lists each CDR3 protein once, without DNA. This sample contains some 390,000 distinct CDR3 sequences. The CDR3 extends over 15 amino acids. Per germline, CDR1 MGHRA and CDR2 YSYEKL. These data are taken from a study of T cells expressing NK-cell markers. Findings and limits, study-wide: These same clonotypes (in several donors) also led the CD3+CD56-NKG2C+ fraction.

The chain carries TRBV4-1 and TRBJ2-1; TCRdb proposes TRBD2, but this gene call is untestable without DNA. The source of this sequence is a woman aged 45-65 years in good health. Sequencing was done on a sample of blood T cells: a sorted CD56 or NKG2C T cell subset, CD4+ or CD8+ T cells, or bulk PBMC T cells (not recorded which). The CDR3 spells CASSQVGASGNEQFF.